This T cell receptor (beta chain) came from a study of beta chain features in type 1 diabetes. This clone was seen more than once but under ten times. The CDR3 covers 16 residues. CDR1 is SGDLS, CDR2 YYNGEE, per germline. Losses at the gene ends were 4 bases for V and 7 bases for J; bases not matched to a gene: 7. Expressed TCRB transcripts were sequenced after all isolated RNA was converted to cDNA. The assay was immunoSEQ multiplex PCR, and TCRdb's table has in-frame clones only and misses some. This sample has approximately 340,000 clones; about 15% occur once, and the top ten carry 0.019%. The sequence derives from a woman aged 18-29 years in good health. This chain uses TRBV9 with TRBJ2-1; the match to TRBD2 covers 14 bases. Sequenced: naive CD4+ T cells from blood. The DNA of the CDR3 is TGTGCCAGCAGCTACCCCGGGACTAGCGGGAGAAATGAGCAGTTCTTC. It is translated as CASSYPGTSGRNEQFF. Variable domain in full (rest from reference TRBV9 and TRBJ2-1): DSGVTQTPKHLITATGQRVTLRCSPRSGDLSVYWYQQSLDQGLQFLIQYYNGEERAKGNILERFSAQQFPDLHSELNLSSLELGDSALYFCASSYPGTSGRNEQFFGPGTRLTVL.